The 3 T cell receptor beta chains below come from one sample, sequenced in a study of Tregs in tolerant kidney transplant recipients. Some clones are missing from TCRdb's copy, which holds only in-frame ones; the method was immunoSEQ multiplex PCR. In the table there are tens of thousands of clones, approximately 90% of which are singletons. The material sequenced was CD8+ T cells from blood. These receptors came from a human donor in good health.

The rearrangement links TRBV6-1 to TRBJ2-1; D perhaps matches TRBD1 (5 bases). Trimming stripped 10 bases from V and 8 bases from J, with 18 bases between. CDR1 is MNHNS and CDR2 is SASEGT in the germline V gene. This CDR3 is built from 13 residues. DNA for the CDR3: TGTGCCACCGACCCCAGGGCAGGAGATGAGCAGTTCTTC. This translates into CATDPRAGDEQFF.

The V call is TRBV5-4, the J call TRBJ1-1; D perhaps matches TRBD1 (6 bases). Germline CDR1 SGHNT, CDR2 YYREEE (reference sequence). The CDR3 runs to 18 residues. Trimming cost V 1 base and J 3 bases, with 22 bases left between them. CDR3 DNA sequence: TGTGCCAGCAGCTTGTCGTTGGGTCAGGGGTTTATGGACACTGAAGCTTTCTTT. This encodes CASSLSLGQGFMDTEAFF. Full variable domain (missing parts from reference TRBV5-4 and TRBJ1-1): ETGVTQSPTHLIKTRGQQVTLRCSSQSGHNTVSWYQQALGQGPQFIFQYYREEENGRGNFPPRFSGLQFPNYSSELNVNALELDDSALYLCASSLSLGQGFMDTEAFFGQGTRLTVV.

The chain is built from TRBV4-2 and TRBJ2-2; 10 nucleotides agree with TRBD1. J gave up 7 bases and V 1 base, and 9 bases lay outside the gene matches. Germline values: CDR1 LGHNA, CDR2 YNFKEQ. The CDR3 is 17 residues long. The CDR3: CASSQASGQGSSGELFF. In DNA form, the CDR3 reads TGTGCCAGCAGCCAAGCATCGGGACAGGGGTCAAGCGGGGAGCTGTTTTTT.